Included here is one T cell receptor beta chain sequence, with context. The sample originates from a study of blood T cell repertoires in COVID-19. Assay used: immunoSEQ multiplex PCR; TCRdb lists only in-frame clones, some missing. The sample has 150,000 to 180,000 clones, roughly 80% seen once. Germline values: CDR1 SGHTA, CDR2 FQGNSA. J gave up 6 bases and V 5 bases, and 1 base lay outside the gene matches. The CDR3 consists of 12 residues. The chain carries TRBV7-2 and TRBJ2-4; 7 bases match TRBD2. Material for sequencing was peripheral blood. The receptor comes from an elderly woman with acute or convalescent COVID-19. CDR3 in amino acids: CASSPGGNIQYF. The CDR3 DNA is TGTGCCAGCAGCCCGGGGGGAAACATTCAGTACTTC.